These 15 T cell receptor beta chains originate from one sample sequenced in a study of control samples from healthy donors and cancer patients. Assay: immunoSEQ multiplex PCR; the TCRdb copy retains only in-frame clones and omits some. The sample holds 150,000 to 180,000 clones, approximately 93% seen once. The sequencing sample was made of blood. The receptor source for this set is a middle-aged man in good health.

This chain uses TRBV18 with TRBJ2-1, with a possible D match to TRBD1 (6 bases). This CDR3 is built from 19 residues. Germline values: CDR1 KGHSH, CDR2 LQKENI. Trimming took off 5 bases at V and 0 bases at J, with 23 bases between the two ends. The CDR3, as DNA: TGTGCCAGCTCAATCTTCTCTGGGGGCAACTCCGACTCCTACAATGAGCAGTTCTTC. Residues: CASSIFSGGNSDSYNEQFF.

This chain connects TRBV5-4 to TRBJ1-6; tentatively, D is TRBD1 (6 bases). From germline, CDR1 is SGHNT and CDR2 YYREEE (reference sequence). There are 14 residues in the CDR3. Deletions cut 4 bases from V and 8 bases from J, with 13 bases between. CDR3 residues: CASSIDRSDSPLHF. The CDR3 DNA is TGTGCCAGCAGCATAGACAGGTCCGATTCACCCCTCCACTTT.

J is TRBJ1-2 and V is TRBV7-9, with unresolved D. Germline CDR1 and CDR2: SEHNR and FQNEAQ (reference sequence). The CDR3 has 14 residues. V was pared by 5 bases and J by 8 bases, with 18 bases between. The CDR3 sequence: CASSPPLSEHGYTF. The CDR3 nucleotides read TGTGCCAGCAGCCCCCCGCTGTCGGAGCACGGCTACACCTTC.

The rearrangement uses TRBV2 and TRBJ2-5; no clear D. CDR1 is SNHLY, CDR2 FYNNEI, per germline. Trimming cost V 8 bases and J 8 bases, with 12 bases left between them. The CDR3 contains 11 residues. The CDR3: CASGPPRTQYF. The CDR3 coding sequence is TGTGCCAGCGGACCTCCCCGAACCCAGTACTTC.

This chain connects TRBV7-9 to TRBJ2-2, with 10 nucleotides matching TRBD2. CDR1 SEHNR and CDR2 FQNEAQ come from the germline V gene (reference sequence). V dropped 5 bases and J dropped 1; count of bases not matched to a gene: 4. The CDR3 sequence is 16 residues long. The CDR3 bases are TGTGCCAGCAGCCCCCGACTAGCGGGGAACACCGGGGAGCTGTTTTTT. Residues: CASSPRLAGNTGELFF.

This chain connects TRBV5-1 to TRBJ1-1; D gene uncertain. V was trimmed by 1 base and J by 0 bases, leaving 10 bases between them. This CDR3 contains 15 residues. Germline V gene lookup returns CDR1 SGHRS and CDR2 YFSETQ. CDR3 amino acids: CASSLSADMNTEAFF. The CDR3 DNA is TGCGCCAGCAGCTTGTCGGCAGACATGAACACTGAAGCTTTCTTT.

V is TRBV7-9 and J is TRBJ1-1, with D hard to call. CDR1 and CDR2 from the germline V gene are SEHNR and FQNEAQ (reference sequence). CDR3 size: 15 residues. The V gene lost 1 base and the J gene lost 4 bases, with 13 bases spanning the gap. The CDR3 DNA follows: TGTGCCAGCAGCTTAGAAGGGATTAGAGGCACTGAAGCTTTCTTT. Translating gives CASSLEGIRGTEAFF.

CDR3 residues: CASSVQGTSTEAFF. The CDR3 coding sequence is TGTGCCAGCAGCGTACAGGGGACGAGCACTGAAGCTTTCTTT. The chain joins TRBV9 to TRBJ1-1; D may be TRBD1 (6 bases). Germline V gene data show CDR1 as SGDLS and CDR2 as YYNGEE. Trimming pared 1 base from V and 4 bases from J, leaving 11 bases between. This CDR3 is 14 amino acids long.

The genes are TRBV6-5 and TRBJ2-7; a weak D match, TRBD2 (5 bases). The CDR3 loop spans 14 amino acids. The germline CDR1 and CDR2 sequences are MNHEY and SVGAGI. The V and J ends lost 7 bases and 4 bases respectively, with 17 bases between them. The CDR3 is CASTPGLGTYEQYF. In DNA form, the CDR3 reads TGTGCCAGCACTCCAGGACTGGGAACTTACGAGCAGTACTTC.

The rearrangement uses TRBV7-6 and TRBJ1-2, with 9 positions matching TRBD1. The CDR3 totals 15 residues. CDR1 and CDR2 from the germline V gene are SGHVS and FNYEAQ. V dropped 4 bases and J dropped 3; count of bases not matched to a gene: 6. The CDR3 DNA is TGTGCCAGCAGCTCACCGGGACAGGGACACTATGGCTACACCTTC. It encodes CASSSPGQGHYGYTF.

CDR3 sequence: CASSKFRGPGGELFF. The CDR3 nucleotides read TGTGCCAGCTCAAAATTCAGGGGGCCGGGCGGGGAGCTGTTTTTT. The chain employs TRBV2 and TRBJ2-2, with 8 bases aligning to TRBD1. There are 15 residues in the CDR3. J gave up 7 bases and V 8 bases, and 12 bases lay outside the gene matches. The germline gives CDR1 SNHLY, CDR2 FYNNEI. Full variable domain (rest looked up from reference TRBV2 and TRBJ2-2): EPEVTQTPSHQVTQMGQEVILRCVPISNHLYFYWYRQILGQKVEFLVSFYNNEISEKSEIFDDQFSVERPDGSNFTLKIRSTKLEDSAMYFCASSKFRGPGGELFFGEGSRLTVL.

The chain is built from TRBV29-1 and TRBJ1-2; TRBD1 matches at 7 bases. Unmatched junction bases numbered 4, after V lost 6 bases and J lost 3 bases. Germline-derived CDR1 and CDR2 are SQVTM and ANQGSEA. The CDR3 runs 12 residues. In DNA form, the CDR3 reads TGCAGCGTGGCCGGGACAGACTATGGCTACACCTTC. Protein: CSVAGTDYGYTF.

The J gene is TRBJ1-4, the V gene TRBV11-2; D is unclear. Germline CDR1 is SGHAT and CDR2 is FQNNGV. V gave up 5 bases and J gave up 11 bases, with 15 bases separating them. This CDR3 region has 13 residues. CDR3 sequence reads: CASSPVTPGKLFF. The CDR3 DNA reads TGTGCCAGCAGCCCTGTGACCCCGGGGAAACTGTTTTTT.

The J gene is TRBJ2-7, the V gene TRBV27; D unclear. Trimming stripped 5 bases from V and 4 bases from J, with 6 bases between. Germline CDR1 reads MNHEY; CDR2 reads SMNVEV (reference sequence). The CDR3 has 11 amino acids. CDR3 coding DNA: TGTGCCAGCAGTGACCGGTACGAGCAGTACTTC. It translates to CASSDRYEQYF.

V is TRBV19 and J is TRBJ1-5, with D possibly being TRBD1 (6 bases). Trimming removed 8 bases at V and 1 base at J, with 15 bases between. Germline-derived CDR1 and CDR2 are LNHDA and SQIVND (reference sequence). The CDR3 covers 15 residues. The DNA for the CDR3 is TGTGCCAGTCGGGAGGGGGTAATGAGCAATCAGCCCCAGCATTTT. It codes for CASREGVMSNQPQHF.